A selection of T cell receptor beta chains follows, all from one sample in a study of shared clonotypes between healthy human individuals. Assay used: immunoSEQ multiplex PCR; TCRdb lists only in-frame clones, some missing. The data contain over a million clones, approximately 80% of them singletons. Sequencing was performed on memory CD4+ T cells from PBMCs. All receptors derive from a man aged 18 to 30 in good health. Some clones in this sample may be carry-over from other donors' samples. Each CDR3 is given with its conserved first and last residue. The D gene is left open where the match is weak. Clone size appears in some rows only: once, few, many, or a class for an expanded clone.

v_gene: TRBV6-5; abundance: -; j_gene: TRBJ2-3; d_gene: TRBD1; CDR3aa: CASSRQGPTDTQYF; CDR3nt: TGTGCCAGCAGTAGACAGGGCCCCACAGATACGCAGTATTTT
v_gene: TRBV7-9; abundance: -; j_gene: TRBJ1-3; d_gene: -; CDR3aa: CASSPGQGNTIYF; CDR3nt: TGTGCCAGCAGCCCTGGACAGGGAAACACCATATATTTT
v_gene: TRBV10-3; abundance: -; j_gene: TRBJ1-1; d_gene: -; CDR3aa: CAISESPGTDTEAFF; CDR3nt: TGTGCCATCAGTGAGTCGCCAGGAACAGACACTGAAGCTTTCTTT
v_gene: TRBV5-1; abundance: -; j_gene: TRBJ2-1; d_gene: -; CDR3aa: CASSYAPGSNEQFF; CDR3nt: TGCGCCAGCAGCTACGCGCCGGGGAGCAATGAGCAGTTCTTC
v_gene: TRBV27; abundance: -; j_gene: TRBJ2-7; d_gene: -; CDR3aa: CASSFNWQTYEQYF; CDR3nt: TGTGCCAGCAGTTTCAACTGGCAGACCTACGAGCAGTACTTC
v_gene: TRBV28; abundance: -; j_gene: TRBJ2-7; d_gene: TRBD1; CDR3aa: CASSLAGTGYRYEQYF; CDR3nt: TGTGCCAGCAGTTTGGCCGGGACAGGGTACCGGTACGAGCAGTACTTC
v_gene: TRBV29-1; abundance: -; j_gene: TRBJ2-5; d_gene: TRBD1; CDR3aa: CSVERGQGETQYF; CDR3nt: TGCAGCGTTGAGAGGGGACAGGGGGAGACCCAGTACTTC
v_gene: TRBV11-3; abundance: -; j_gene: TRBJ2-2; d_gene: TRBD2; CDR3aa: CASSPLAGNTGELFF; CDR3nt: TGTGCCAGCAGCCCCTTAGCGGGGAACACCGGGGAGCTGTTTTTT
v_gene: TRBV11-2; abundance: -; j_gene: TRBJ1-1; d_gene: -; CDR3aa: CASSLGTRGEAFF; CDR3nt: TGTGCCAGCAGCTTAGGAACTCGGGGTGAAGCTTTCTTT
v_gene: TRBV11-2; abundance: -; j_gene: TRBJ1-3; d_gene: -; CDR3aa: CASSISRAGNTIYF; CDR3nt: TGTGCCAGCAGCATCTCAAGGGCTGGAAACACCATATATTTT
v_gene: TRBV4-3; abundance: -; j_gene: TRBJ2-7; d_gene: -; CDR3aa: CASSQDPWTKDYEQYF; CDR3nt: TGCGCCAGCAGCCAAGATCCGTGGACAAAGGATTACGAGCAGTACTTC
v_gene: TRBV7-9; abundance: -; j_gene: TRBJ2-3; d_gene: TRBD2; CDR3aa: CASGLALLQGTDTQYF; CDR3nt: TGTGCCAGCGGACTAGCCCTCCTCCAGGGCACAGATACGCAGTATTTT
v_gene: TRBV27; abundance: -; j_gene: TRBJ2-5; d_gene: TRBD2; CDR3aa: CASRDWEGKETQYF; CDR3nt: TGTGCCAGCAGGGACTGGGAGGGAAAAGAGACCCAGTACTTC
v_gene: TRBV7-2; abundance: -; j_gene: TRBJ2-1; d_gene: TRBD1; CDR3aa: CASSLDRAAYNEQFF; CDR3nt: TGTGCCAGCAGCCTCGACAGGGCGGCCTACAATGAGCAGTTCTTC
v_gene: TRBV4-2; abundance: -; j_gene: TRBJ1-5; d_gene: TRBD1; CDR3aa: CASSQDVGQGANQPQHF; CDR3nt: TGTGCCAGCAGCCAAGATGTTGGACAGGGAGCCAATCAGCCCCAGCATTTT
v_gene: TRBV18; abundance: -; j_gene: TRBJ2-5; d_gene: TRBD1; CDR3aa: CASSPRDRGLSETQYF; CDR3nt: TGTGCCAGCTCGCCACGTGACAGGGGGCTTTCGGAGACCCAGTACTTC
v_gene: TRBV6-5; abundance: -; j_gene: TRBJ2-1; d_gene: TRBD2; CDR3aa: CASSRAGTSGIEQFF; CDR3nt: TGTGCCAGCAGTCGAGCCGGGACTAGCGGGATTGAGCAGTTCTTC
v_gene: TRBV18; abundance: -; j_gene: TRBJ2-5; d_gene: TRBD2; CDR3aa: CASSRGLAGEETQYF; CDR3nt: TGTGCCAGCTCACGGGGACTAGCGGGAGAAGAGACCCAGTACTTC
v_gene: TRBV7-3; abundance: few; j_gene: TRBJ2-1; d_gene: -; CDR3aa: CASSLTRNEQFF; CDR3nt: TGTGCCAGCAGCTTAACGCGCAATGAGCAGTTCTTC
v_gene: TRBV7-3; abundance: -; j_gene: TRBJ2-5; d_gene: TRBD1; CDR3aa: CASSPNRGGETQYF; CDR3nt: TGTGCCAGCAGCCCTAACAGGGGCGGGGAGACCCAGTACTTC
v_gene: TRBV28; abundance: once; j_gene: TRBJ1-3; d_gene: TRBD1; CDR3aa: CASSVQGGNTIYF; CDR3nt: TGTGCCAGCAGTGTACAGGGGGGGAACACCATATATTTT
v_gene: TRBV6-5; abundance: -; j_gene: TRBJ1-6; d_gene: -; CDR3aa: CASSRTGSYNSPLHF; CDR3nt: TGTGCCAGCAGTCGGACCGGAAGCTATAATTCACCCCTCCACTTT
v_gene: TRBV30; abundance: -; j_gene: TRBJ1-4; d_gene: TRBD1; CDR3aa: CAWSAGQGSNEKLFF; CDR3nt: TGTGCCTGGAGTGCCGGACAGGGGAGTAATGAAAAACTGTTTTTT
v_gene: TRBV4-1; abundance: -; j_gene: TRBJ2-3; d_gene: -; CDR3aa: CASSRGEGGTDTQYF; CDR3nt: TGCGCCAGCAGCCGAGGCGAGGGGGGCACAGATACGCAGTATTTT
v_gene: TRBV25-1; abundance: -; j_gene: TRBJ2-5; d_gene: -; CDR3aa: CASTGVLETQYF; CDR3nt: TGTGCCAGCACAGGGGTACTAGAGACCCAGTACTTC
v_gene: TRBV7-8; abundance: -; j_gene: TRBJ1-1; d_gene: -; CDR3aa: CASSLAGHTEAFF; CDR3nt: TGTGCCAGCAGCTTGGCCGGCCACACTGAAGCTTTCTTT
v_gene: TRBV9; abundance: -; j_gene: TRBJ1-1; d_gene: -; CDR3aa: CASSVSGSREAFF; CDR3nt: TGTGCCAGCAGCGTGTCCGGGAGCCGTGAAGCTTTCTTT
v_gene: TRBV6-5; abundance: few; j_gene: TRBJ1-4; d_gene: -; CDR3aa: CASSYSSGPTNEKLFF; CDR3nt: TGTGCCAGCAGTTACTCGAGTGGACCGACCAATGAAAAACTGTTTTTT
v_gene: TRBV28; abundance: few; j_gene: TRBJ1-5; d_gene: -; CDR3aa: CASRPHAVNQPQHF; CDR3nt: TGTGCCAGCCGCCCCCACGCGGTCAATCAGCCCCAGCATTTT
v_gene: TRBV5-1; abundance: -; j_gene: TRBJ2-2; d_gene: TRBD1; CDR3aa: CASSPGQGFDRGTGELFF; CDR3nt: TGCGCCAGCAGCCCGGGACAGGGTTTCGATCGAGGCACCGGGGAGCTGTTTTTT
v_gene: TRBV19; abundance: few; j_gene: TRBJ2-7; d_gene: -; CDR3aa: CASTPGRGSYEQYF; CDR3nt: TGTGCCAGTACGCCGGGCCGCGGGTCCTACGAGCAGTACTTC
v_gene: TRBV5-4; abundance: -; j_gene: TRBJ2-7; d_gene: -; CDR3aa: CASSFSGSPYEQYF; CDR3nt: TGTGCCAGCAGCTTTTCAGGTTCCCCCTACGAGCAGTACTTC
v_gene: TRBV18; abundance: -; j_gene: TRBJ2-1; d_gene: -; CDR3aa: CASSRDRSEQFF; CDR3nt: TGTGCCAGCTCGAGAGACAGGAGTGAGCAGTTCTTC
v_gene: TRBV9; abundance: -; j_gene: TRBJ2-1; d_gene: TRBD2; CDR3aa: CASSVDSGTGANEQFF; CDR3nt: TGTGCCAGCAGCGTAGACAGCGGGACGGGTGCAAATGAGCAGTTCTTC
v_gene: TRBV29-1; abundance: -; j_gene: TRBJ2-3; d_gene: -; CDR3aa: CSVVRGTSTDTQYF; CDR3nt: TGCAGCGTTGTTCGGGGAACTAGCACAGATACGCAGTATTTT
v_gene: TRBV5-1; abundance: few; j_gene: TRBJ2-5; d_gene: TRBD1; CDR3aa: CASRRQGAETQYF; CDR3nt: TGCGCCAGCAGGCGACAGGGCGCCGAGACCCAGTACTTC
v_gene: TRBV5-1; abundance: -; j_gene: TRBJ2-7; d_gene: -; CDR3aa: CASSFTPENYEQYF; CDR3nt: TGCGCCAGCAGCTTCACTCCCGAGAACTACGAGCAGTACTTC
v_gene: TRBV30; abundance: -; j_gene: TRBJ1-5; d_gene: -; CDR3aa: CAWSVREGAQHF; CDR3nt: TGTGCCTGGAGTGTACGAGAGGGGGCCCAGCATTTT
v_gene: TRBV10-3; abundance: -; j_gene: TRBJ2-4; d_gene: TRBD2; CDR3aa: CASIPGDAGGRHIQYF; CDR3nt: TGTGCCAGCATACCCGGCGATGCGGGGGGGAGGCACATTCAGTACTTC
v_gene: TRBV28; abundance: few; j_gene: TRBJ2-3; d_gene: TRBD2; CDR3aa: CASSPGGPDTQYF; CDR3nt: TGTGCCAGCAGCCCGGGAGGGCCGGATACGCAGTATTTT